The 31 T cell receptor beta chains given below trace back to one sample, sequenced in a study of T cell repertoires in cytomegalovirus infection (dated by TCRdb to 2018 to 2020). Their antigen targets remain unknown. Taken with the paper, the label for treatment or condition translates to: in vitro stimulation with specific CMV peptide epitopes to enrich CMV-specific T cells. The data were produced on an Illumina HiSeq 1500. TCRdb reprocessed the public reads (quality trimming at Q25 with fastp, clone calling with MiXCR) and kept in-frame beta chains. Under each unique CDR3 protein, matching rows form one entry showing the most common genes and DNA. Across this sample there are more than 85,000 distinct CDR3 sequences, with about 30% seen only once. The ten biggest clones cover about three quarters of the sample. The specimen comprised CD8+ T cells from cultured PBMCs, sampled from culture after CMV antigen stimulation. The receptors were sampled from a human donor in good health (CMV status not recorded). Some clones in this sample may be carry-over from other donors' samples.

Many counts were recorded for this clonotype. The chain recombines TRBV7-9 with TRBJ1-2, with D possibly being TRBD1 (5 bases). Germline-derived CDR1 and CDR2 are SEHNR and FQNEAQ (reference sequence). V lost 8 bases to trimming and J lost 4 bases, with 20 bases between them. The CDR3 totals 15 residues. The CDR3 DNA follows: TGTGCCAGCCTAGGGGATGTGGGTGTCGGCTATGGCTACACCTTC. Encoded protein: CASLGDVGVGYGYTF. Filled out from reference TRBV7-9 and TRBJ1-2, the complete variable domain reads DTGVSQNPRHKITKRGQNVTFRCDPISEHNRLYWYRQTLGQGPEFLTYFQNEAQLEKSRLLSDRFSAERPKGSFSTLEIQRTEQGDSAMYLCASLGDVGVGYGYTFGSGTRLTVV.

This clonotype was counted only a few times. The chain uses TRBV7-9 and TRBJ2-6; the D is unclear. V was trimmed by 3 bases and J by 4 bases, leaving 13 bases between them. In germline, CDR1 is SEHNR, CDR2 FQNEAQ (reference sequence). The CDR3 covers 16 residues. The CDR3 DNA sequence: TGTGCCAGCAGCTTCCCCGACCTAGGCGGGGCCAACGTCCTGACTTTC. This gives the protein CASSFPDLGGANVLTF.

The V and J genes are TRBV4-1 and TRBJ1-1; D is possibly TRBD1 (6 bases). The CDR3 has 16 amino acids. Germline V gene sequence: CDR1 MGHRA, CDR2 YSYEKL. With 0 bases removed from V and 2 bases from J, the gap between germline ends came to 13 bases. The CDR3 DNA is TGCGCCAGCAGCCAAGAAGGGGGAAACCATAACACTGAAGCTTTCTTT. Translating it yields CASSQEGGNHNTEAFF.

V and J are TRBV20-1 and TRBJ2-7, with TRBD1 matching over 7 bases. Unmatched junction bases numbered 7, after V lost 0 bases and J lost 2 bases. CDR3 size: 15 residues. Germline V gives CDR1 DFQATT, CDR2 SNEGSKA (reference sequence). Here the CDR3 reads CSARDWSRGTYEQYF. In DNA form, the CDR3 reads TGCAGTGCTAGAGATTGGAGCAGGGGGACCTACGAGCAGTACTTC.

J is TRBJ2-5 and V is TRBV27, with 7 bases fitting TRBD2. V dropped 6 bases and J dropped 5; count of bases not matched to a gene: 9. CDR1 and CDR2 from the germline V gene are MNHEY and SMNVEV (reference sequence). This CDR3 is built from 14 residues. The CDR3 nucleotides are TGTGCCAGCAGCTCACAGTGGGGGGGGGAGACCCAGTACTTC. Protein sequence: CASSSQWGGETQYF.

The chain employs TRBV5-1 and TRBJ1-5, with D perhaps matching TRBD1 (5 bases). Between the trimmed V and J ends, which lost 4 bases and 4 bases, there was a span of 12 bases. The CDR3 length is 14 residues. Per germline, CDR1 SGHRS and CDR2 YFSETQ. CDR3 sequence reads: CASSGPRGNQPQHF. The CDR3 nucleotides are TGCGCCAGCAGCGGGCCTAGGGGTAATCAGCCCCAGCATTTT.

This clonotype was counted at least ten times. The V gene is TRBV28, the J gene TRBJ1-2; 8 nucleotides line up with TRBD1. The junction had 10 bases not matched to a gene; V was cut back by 5 bases and J by 5 bases. This CDR3 comprises 15 residues. The germline gives CDR1 MDHEN, CDR2 SYDVKM. The CDR3 here is CASSVTGGSYYGYTF. Written as DNA, the CDR3 is TGTGCCAGCAGTGTAACAGGGGGATCGTATTATGGCTACACCTTC.

This clonotype was seen repeatedly, ten times or more. The chain combines TRBV5-5 with TRBJ2-1; the D is unclear. V was cut by 0 bases and J by 7 bases, with 11 bases left in between. The germline CDR1 and CDR2 sequences are SGHKS and YYEKEE (reference sequence). The CDR3 covers 14 residues. This CDR3 reads CASSLAFGWNEQFF. CDR3 sequence (DNA): TGTGCCAGCAGCTTGGCCTTTGGGTGGAATGAGCAGTTCTTC.

This rearrangement joins TRBV20-1 to TRBJ2-1; 7 positions match TRBD2. The CDR3 is 16 residues long. Losses at the gene ends were 7 bases for V and 0 bases for J; bases not matched to a gene: 12. The germline V gene encodes CDR1 DFQATT and CDR2 SNEGSKA (reference sequence). The CDR3 DNA is TGCAGTGTCGATGGGGGGGAATCCAACTCCTACAATGAGCAGTTCTTC. This sequence encodes CSVDGGESNSYNEQFF.

This clonotype has ten or more counts. The chain couples TRBV28 to TRBJ1-6; D is uncertain. Germline lookup yields CDR1 MDHEN and CDR2 SYDVKM. The CDR3 has 14 residues. Trimming took off 4 bases at V and 0 bases at J, with 4 bases between the two ends. The CDR3: CASSYSSYNSPLHF. In DNA, the CDR3 is TGTGCCAGCAGTTATAGCTCCTATAATTCACCCCTCCACTTT.

The rearrangement joins TRBV6-4 to TRBJ1-1, with unresolved D. Germline V gives CDR1 MRHNA, CDR2 SNTAGT. CDR3 size: 13 residues. The germline V and J ends were trimmed by 5 bases and 0 bases, with 7 bases remaining between them. The CDR3 spells CASSFKLNTEAFF. The CDR3 coding sequence is TGTGCCAGCAGTTTTAAGCTGAACACTGAAGCTTTCTTT.

The chain couples TRBV7-6 to TRBJ2-7, with D perhaps matching TRBD1 (6 bases). Trimming took off 5 bases at V and 4 bases at J, with 12 bases between the two ends. In germline, CDR1 is SGHVS, CDR2 FNYEAQ. The CDR3 sequence is 13 residues long. Written as DNA, the CDR3 is TGTGCCAGCAGCCCATTACAGGGTTACGAGCAGTACTTC. Translating gives CASSPLQGYEQYF.

As regards this clonotype: Just one base apart from a much larger clone, this may be a read error. J is TRBJ1-3 and V is TRBV20-1; D remains ambiguous. This CDR3 is 13 amino acids long. Germline V gene data show CDR1 as DFQATT and CDR2 as SNEGSKA (reference sequence). The CDR3 DNA reads as TGCAATGCGAGAGTCCTAGGCGGAAACACCATATATTTT. Its protein is CNARVLGGNTIYF.

V gene TRBV7-6 combines with J gene TRBJ1-6, with D possibly TRBD1 on 5 matching bases. The CDR3 extends over 14 amino acids. The germline V gene encodes CDR1 SGHVS and CDR2 FNYEAQ. V lost 3 bases and J lost 6, with 9 bases in between. The CDR3 spells CASSLTEPNSPLHF. The CDR3 coding sequence is TGTGCCAGCAGCTTGACAGAGCCTAATTCACCCCTCCACTTT.

This clonotype was detected only a few times. This rearrangement joins TRBV27 to TRBJ2-5; no reliable D call. The germline CDR1 and CDR2 sequences are MNHEY and SMNVEV (reference sequence). Trimming removed 7 bases at V and 4 bases at J, with 7 bases between. There are 11 residues in the CDR3. The CDR3 bases are TGTGCCAGCACATGGGGAGAGACCCAGTACTTC. It translates to CASTWGETQYF.

The CDR3 loop is CASSFGTTSVEQYF. DNA for the CDR3: TGTGCCAGCAGCTTCGGGACTACCTCGGTTGAGCAGTACTTC. The chain employs TRBV5-6 and TRBJ2-7; 7 bases map to TRBD2. J lost 7 bases, V lost 2 bases, and 9 bases had no gene match. Germline CDR1 SGHDT, CDR2 YYEEEE. The CDR3 loop spans 14 amino acids.

The chain uses TRBV25-1 and TRBJ1-5, with D possibly matching TRBD1 (5 bases). Germline V gene lookup returns CDR1 MGHDK and CDR2 SYGVNS. The CDR3 has 15 residues. V gave up 1 base and J gave up 7 bases, with 14 bases separating them. The CDR3 region has the DNA TGTGCCAGCAGTGAATCGGCAGGGTGGAACCAGCCCCAGCATTTT. This translates into CASSESAGWNQPQHF. The full variable domain, its missing parts supplied by reference TRBV25-1 and TRBJ1-5, is EADIYQTPRYLVIGTGKKITLECSQTMGHDKMYWYQQDPGMELHLIHYSYGVNSTEKGDLSSESTVSRIRTEHFPLTLESARPSHTSQYLCASSESAGWNQPQHFGDGTRLSIL.

This chain joins TRBV2 and TRBJ1-1, with D unclear. From germline, CDR1 is SNHLY and CDR2 FYNNEI. This CDR3 spans 13 amino acids. Trimming cost V 5 bases and J 3 bases, with 10 bases left between them. This CDR3 is CASSNTRDTEAFF. Written as DNA, the CDR3 is TGTGCCAGCAGTAATACGAGGGACACTGAAGCTTTCTTT.

The chain has TRBV20-1 and TRBJ2-1, with 9 bases identical to TRBD2. J lost 3 bases, V lost 7 bases, and 7 bases had no gene match. The length of the CDR3 is 14 residues. CDR1 is DFQATT, CDR2 SNEGSKA, per germline (reference sequence). The CDR3: CSVMRGGGYNEQFF. The CDR3 bases are TGCAGTGTAATGCGGGGGGGCGGCTACAATGAGCAGTTCTTC.

This chain connects TRBV12-3 or TRBV12-4 to TRBJ2-1; D is unclear. V lost 1 base to trimming and J lost 9 bases, with 4 bases between them. There are 11 residues in the CDR3. CDR3 nucleotide sequence: TGTGCCAGCAGTTTAGTAGGTGAGCAGTTCTTC. Its translation: CASSLVGEQFF.

V is TRBV9 and J is TRBJ2-3; TRBD2 is a possible D gene (7 bases). The length of the CDR3 is 14 residues. Germline V lookup: CDR1 SGDLS, CDR2 YYNGEE. V was pared by 3 bases and J by 2 bases, with 10 bases between. Here the CDR3 DNA reads TGTGCCAGCAGCGGGGGGGGCTACACAGATACGCAGTATTTT. This encodes CASSGGGYTDTQYF.

This clonotype was counted a few times. The rearrangement links TRBV18 to TRBJ1-5, with 10 bases identical to TRBD1. The germline gives CDR1 KGHSH, CDR2 LQKENI. The CDR3 length is 16 residues. Trimming removed 4 bases from V and 5 bases from J; junction bases left unmatched: 8. The CDR3 DNA sequence: TGTGCCAGCTCACGTTCCGGGACAGGGGAGGATCAGCCCCAGCATTTT. Its translation: CASSRSGTGEDQPQHF.

The chain couples TRBV2 to TRBJ2-7; D remains ambiguous. The length of the CDR3 is 13 residues. Trimming took off 5 bases at V and 2 bases at J, with 10 bases between the two ends. Germline V gives CDR1 SNHLY, CDR2 FYNNEI. CDR3 region: CASSTGPTYEQYF. CDR3 bases: TGTGCCAGCAGTACCGGGCCCACCTACGAGCAGTACTTC. The full variable domain, completed using reference TRBV2 and TRBJ2-7, is EPEVTQTPSHQVTQMGQEVILRCVPISNHLYFYWYRQILGQKVEFLVSFYNNEISEKSEIFDDQFSVERPDGSNFTLKIRSTKLEDSAMYFCASSTGPTYEQYFGPGTRLTVT.

This clonotype occurred once. The rearrangement links TRBV4-1 to TRBJ2-1; D not resolved. Germline values: CDR1 MGHRA, CDR2 YSYEKL. CDR3 length: 15 amino acids. V lost 4 bases to trimming and J lost 7 bases, with 17 bases between them. CDR3: CASSPPPQPLNEQFF. CDR3 DNA sequence: TGCGCCAGCAGCCCCCCGCCCCAGCCACTGAATGAGCAGTTCTTC.

This chain uses TRBV6-5 with TRBJ1-1, with no clear D. Germline V lookup: CDR1 MNHEY, CDR2 SVGAGI. The CDR3 runs 14 residues. V lost 3 bases to trimming and J lost 4 bases, with 12 bases between them. CDR3 DNA: TGTGCCAGCAGTTATGGTATTCTGGGCACTGAAGCTTTCTTT. As protein: CASSYGILGTEAFF.

This clonotype was seen more than once but under ten times. The V and J genes are TRBV27 and TRBJ2-3, with TRBD2 matching 11 bases. This CDR3 is 15 amino acids long. Germline-derived CDR1 and CDR2 are MNHEY and SMNVEV (reference sequence). V lost 7 bases and J lost 2; bases outside the gene matches: 5. CDR3 DNA sequence: TGTGCCAGCACCCTACTAGCGGGGGTCACAGATACGCAGTATTTT. Amino acids: CASTLLAGVTDTQYF.

The chain couples TRBV10-3 to TRBJ2-5, with no clear D. V lost 0 bases, J lost 5 bases, and 25 bases lay in between. Germline CDR1 and CDR2: ENHRY and SYGVKD. This CDR3 comprises 19 residues. CDR3 nucleotides: TGTGCCATCAGTGAGTCTCGGACCATGAGAGGTCGAGTTCTGGAGACCCAGTACTTC. Protein sequence: CAISESRTMRGRVLETQYF.

The chain uses TRBV7-9 and TRBJ1-1, with D maybe TRBD1 (5 bases). Germline assignment: CDR1 SEHNR and CDR2 FQNEAQ (reference sequence). CDR3 length: 16 residues. V was clipped by 2 bases and J by 0 bases, with 13 bases between them. The CDR3 bases are TGTGCCAGCAGCTTACCCCAGGGCATGATGAACACTGAAGCTTTCTTT. It is translated as CASSLPQGMMNTEAFF.

A few counts support this clonotype. The chain employs TRBV7-2 and TRBJ1-1, with D unclear. The CDR3 covers 13 residues. Trimming removed 5 bases from V and 5 bases from J, with 12 bases in between. Germline V gene data show CDR1 as SGHTA and CDR2 as FQGNSA. The CDR3 protein is CASSERIGTEAFF. Written as DNA, the CDR3 is TGTGCCAGCAGCGAACGCATCGGAACTGAAGCTTTCTTT.

This clonotype has more than one count but fewer than ten. This rearrangement joins TRBV6-8 to TRBJ2-1; 8 bases fit TRBD1. The CDR3 totals 15 residues. Germline V lookup: CDR1 MNHGY, CDR2 SAAAGT. V trimming: 2 bases; J trimming: 1 base; junction bases outside the gene matches: 1. CDR3 DNA: TGTGCCAGCAGTTACCAGGGGGCTTCCTACAATGAGCAGTTCTTC. Protein sequence: CASSYQGASYNEQFF.

J is TRBJ2-3 and V is TRBV6-5, with 9 bases fitting TRBD2. The germline CDR1 and CDR2 sequences are MNHEY and SVGAGI. The CDR3 sequence is 15 residues long. The trim removed 1 base at V and 4 bases at J, leaving 3 bases unmatched. The CDR3 DNA is TGTGCCAGCAGTTACTTTGCGGGGGGGCCAGATACGCAGTATTTT. This encodes CASSYFAGGPDTQYF.